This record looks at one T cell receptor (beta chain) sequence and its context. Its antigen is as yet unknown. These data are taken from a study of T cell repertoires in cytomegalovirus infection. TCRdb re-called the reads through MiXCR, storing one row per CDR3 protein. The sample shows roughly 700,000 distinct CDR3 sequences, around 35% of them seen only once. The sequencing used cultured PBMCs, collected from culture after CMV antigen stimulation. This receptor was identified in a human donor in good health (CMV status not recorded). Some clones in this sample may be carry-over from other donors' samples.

Here the CDR3 reads CASRRRTDYNEQFF. In DNA, the CDR3 is TGTGCCAGCCGCCGAAGAACGGATTACAATGAGCAGTTCTTC. The chain recombines TRBV27 with TRBJ2-1; D gene unclear. CDR3 length equals 14 residues. V lost 8 bases and J 4 bases, leaving 15 bases between the germline ends. Germline V gene lookup returns CDR1 MNHEY and CDR2 SMNVEV (reference sequence).